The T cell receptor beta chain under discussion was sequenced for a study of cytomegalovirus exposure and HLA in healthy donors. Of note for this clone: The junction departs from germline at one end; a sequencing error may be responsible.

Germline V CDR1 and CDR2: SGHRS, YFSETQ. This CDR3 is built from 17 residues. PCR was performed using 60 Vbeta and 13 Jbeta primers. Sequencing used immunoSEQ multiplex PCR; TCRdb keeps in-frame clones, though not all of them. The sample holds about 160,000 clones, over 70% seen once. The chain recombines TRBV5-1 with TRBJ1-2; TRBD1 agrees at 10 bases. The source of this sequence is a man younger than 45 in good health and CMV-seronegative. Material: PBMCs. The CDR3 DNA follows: TGCGCCAGCAGCCCGGGACAGGGGTGGCACTCCTTCTATGACTACACCTTC. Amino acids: CASSPGQGWHSFYDYTF.